This TCR beta chain was profiled in a study of cytomegalovirus exposure and HLA in healthy donors. Overall study findings and caveats: The authors later found HLA-associated TCR beta chains more clonally expanded than equally common others. Confirmation in vitro established that a few CMV-associated chains were specific for CMV antigens. Within a later analysis, the majority of CMV-associated TCR beta chains appeared HLA-restricted. Later work associated over 15,000 TCR beta sequences with HLA alleles at 0.05 false discovery rate.

Use of 60 Vbeta and 13 Jbeta primers characterized the PCR. Clones were sequenced by immunoSEQ multiplex PCR, and TCRdb holds only the in-frame ones, with some missing. Of some 200,000 clones in the sample, more than 75% were seen once. Germline V gene data show CDR1 as SNHLY and CDR2 as FYNNEI. The CDR3 runs 14 residues. V shed 2 bases and J shed 2 bases, with 10 bases lying between them. About this clone itself: The antigen remains undetermined.

J is TRBJ2-7 and V is TRBV2, with D possibly matching TRBD2 (6 bases). The sequenced sample was PBMCs. The TCR sequence derives from a woman between 18 and 30 years old in good health and CMV-seronegative. CDR3 in amino acids: CASSERREPYEQYF. Written as DNA, the CDR3 is TGTGCCAGCAGTGAACGGCGGGAACCCTACGAGCAGTACTTC.